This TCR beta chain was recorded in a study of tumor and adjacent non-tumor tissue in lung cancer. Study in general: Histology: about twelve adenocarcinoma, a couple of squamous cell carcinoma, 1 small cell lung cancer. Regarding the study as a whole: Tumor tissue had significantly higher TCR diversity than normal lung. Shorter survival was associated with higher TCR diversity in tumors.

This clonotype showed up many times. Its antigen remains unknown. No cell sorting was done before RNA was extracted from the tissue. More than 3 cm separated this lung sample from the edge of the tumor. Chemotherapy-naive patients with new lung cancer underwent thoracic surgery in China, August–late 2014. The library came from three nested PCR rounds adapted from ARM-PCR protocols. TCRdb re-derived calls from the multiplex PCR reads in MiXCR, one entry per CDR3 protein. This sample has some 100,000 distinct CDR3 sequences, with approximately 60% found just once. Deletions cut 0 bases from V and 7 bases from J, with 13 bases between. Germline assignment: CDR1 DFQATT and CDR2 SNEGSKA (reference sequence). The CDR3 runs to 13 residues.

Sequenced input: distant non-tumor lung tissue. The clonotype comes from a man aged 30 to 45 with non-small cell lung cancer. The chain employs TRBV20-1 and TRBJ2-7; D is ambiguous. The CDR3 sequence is CSARDSAWLEQYF. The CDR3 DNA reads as TGCAGTGCTAGAGATTCCGCCTGGTTGGAGCAGTACTTC.